This T cell receptor beta chain was observed in a study of T cell responses to AZD1222 COVID-19 vaccine. Study details: Pooled together were second doses at about 4 or about 12 weeks.

Germline values: CDR1 SSHAT, CDR2 FNYEAQ (reference sequence). This CDR3 region has 12 residues. Profiled with immunoSEQ multiplex PCR; TCRdb holds only in-frame clones, not every one. Of roughly 120,000 clones in the sample, roughly 87% are singletons; the top ten hold approximately 10%. Overall study results and limits: Baseline testing showed seropositivity in only a handful of AZD1222 recipients.

Details on this clone: Its antigen is currently unknown. Sequence at one end of the junction differs from germline and may be a read error.

The TCR sequence derives from an adult in good health. This sequence joins TRBV7-7 and TRBJ2-5; D possibly uses TRBD1 or TRBD2 (5 bases each). The sequences come from peripheral blood, collected on day 0 of AZD1222 vaccination. CDR3 nucleotides: TGTGCTAGCAGCCGGGACCGGGAGACCCAGTACTTC. Translation: CASSRDRETQYF.